This T cell receptor beta chain came from a study of blood T cell repertoires in COVID-19. Study background: Collection of acute and convalescent COVID-19 samples took place in the United States, Italy and Spain. PBMCs, B-cell-depleted T cells, or T cells provided the cDNA or gDNA that made up the material.

This CDR3 has 15 amino acids. Original handling: Estimation of nucleated cell counts relied on the amplification of reference gene primers. Here immunoSEQ multiplex PCR was the method, and the copy in TCRdb shows in-frame clones only, minus some. The V and J calls and clone size were taken over from that table, and D and trimming were inferred from the DNA. Found here are 65,000 to 80,000 clones, 70% to 90% of them singletons; the top ten hold about 4.5%. Sequences were obtained from peripheral blood. The TCR was taken from a man in his fifties with active COVID-19. The chain couples TRBV21-1 to TRBJ1-6; TRBD1 is taken as the D call from the table, unchecked against the DNA. TRBV21-1 corresponds to a pseudogene. DNA of the CDR3: TGTGCCAGCAGCAAAGCAAGGGGACACAATTCACCCCTCCACTTT. It codes for CASSKARGHNSPLHF.